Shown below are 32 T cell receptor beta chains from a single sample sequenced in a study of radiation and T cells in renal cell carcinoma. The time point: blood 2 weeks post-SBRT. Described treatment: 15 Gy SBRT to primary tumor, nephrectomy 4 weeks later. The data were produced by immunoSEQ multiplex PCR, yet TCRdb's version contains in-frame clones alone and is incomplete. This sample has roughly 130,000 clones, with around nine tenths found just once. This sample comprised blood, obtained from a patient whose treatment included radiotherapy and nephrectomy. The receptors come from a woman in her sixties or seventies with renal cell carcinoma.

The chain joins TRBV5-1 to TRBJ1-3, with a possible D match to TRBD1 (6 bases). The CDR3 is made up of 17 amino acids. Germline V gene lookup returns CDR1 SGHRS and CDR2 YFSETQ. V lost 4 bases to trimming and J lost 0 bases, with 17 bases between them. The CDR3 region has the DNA TGCGCCAGCAGCATAACACAGGGAGTAAACTCTGGAAACACCATATATTTT. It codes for CASSITQGVNSGNTIYF.

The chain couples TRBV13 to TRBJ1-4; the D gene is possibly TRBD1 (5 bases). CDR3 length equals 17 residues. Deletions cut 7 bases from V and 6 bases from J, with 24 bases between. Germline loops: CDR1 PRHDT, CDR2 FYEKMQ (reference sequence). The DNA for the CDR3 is TGTGCCAGCAATCTAAATAGAGGGGCCGGTTCGGATGAAAAACTGTTTTTT. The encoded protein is CASNLNRGAGSDEKLFF.

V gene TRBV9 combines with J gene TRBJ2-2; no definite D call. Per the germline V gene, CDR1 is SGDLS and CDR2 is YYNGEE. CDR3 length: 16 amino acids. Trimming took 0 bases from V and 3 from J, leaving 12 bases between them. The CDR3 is CASSVVAKAYTGELFF. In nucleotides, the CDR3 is TGTGCCAGCAGCGTAGTTGCCAAAGCCTACACCGGGGAGCTGTTTTTT.

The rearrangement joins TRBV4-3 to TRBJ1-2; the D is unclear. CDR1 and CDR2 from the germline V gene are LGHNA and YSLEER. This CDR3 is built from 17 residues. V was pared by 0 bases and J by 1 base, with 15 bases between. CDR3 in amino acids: CASSQEHLAGVNYGYTF. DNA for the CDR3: TGCGCCAGCAGCCAAGAACATTTGGCAGGAGTTAACTATGGCTACACCTTC.

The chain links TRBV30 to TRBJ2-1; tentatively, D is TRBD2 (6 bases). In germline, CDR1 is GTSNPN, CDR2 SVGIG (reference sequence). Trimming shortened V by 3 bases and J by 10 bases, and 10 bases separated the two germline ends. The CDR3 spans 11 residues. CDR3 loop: CAWRDGGEQFF. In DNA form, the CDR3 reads TGTGCCTGGAGGGATGGAGGGGAGCAGTTCTTC.

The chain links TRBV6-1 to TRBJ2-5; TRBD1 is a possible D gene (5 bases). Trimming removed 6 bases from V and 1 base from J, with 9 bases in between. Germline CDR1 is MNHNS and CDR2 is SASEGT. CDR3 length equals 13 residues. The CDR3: CASRRGPQETQYF. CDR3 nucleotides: TGTGCCAGCAGAAGGGGCCCCCAAGAGACCCAGTACTTC.

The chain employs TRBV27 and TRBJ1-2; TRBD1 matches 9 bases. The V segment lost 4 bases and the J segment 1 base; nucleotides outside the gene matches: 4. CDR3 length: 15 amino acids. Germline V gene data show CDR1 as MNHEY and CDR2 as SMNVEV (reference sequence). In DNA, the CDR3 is TGTGCCAGCAGTTCCGGACAGGGGCTTAACTATGGCTACACCTTC. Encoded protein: CASSSGQGLNYGYTF.

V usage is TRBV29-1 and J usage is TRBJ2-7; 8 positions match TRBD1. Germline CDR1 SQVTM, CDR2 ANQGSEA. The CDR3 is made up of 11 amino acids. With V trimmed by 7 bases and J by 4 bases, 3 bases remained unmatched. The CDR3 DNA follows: TGCAGCGCGACAGGGGTTTACGAGCAGTACTTC. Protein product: CSATGVYEQYF.

CDR3 sequence reads: CASSFDRGRNSPLHF. In DNA form, the CDR3 reads TGTGCCAGCAGCTTTGACAGGGGGCGGAATTCACCCCTCCACTTT. V and J are TRBV5-4 and TRBJ1-6; 10 bases are a match to TRBD1. This CDR3 is built from 15 residues. Trimming cost V 2 bases and J 7 bases; bases outside gene matches: 3. CDR1 is SGHNT and CDR2 is YYREEE in the germline V gene (reference sequence).

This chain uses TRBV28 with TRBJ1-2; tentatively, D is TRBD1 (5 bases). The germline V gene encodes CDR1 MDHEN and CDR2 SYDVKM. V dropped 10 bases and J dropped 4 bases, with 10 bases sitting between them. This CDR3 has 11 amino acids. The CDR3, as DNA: TGTGCCACGTCACAGGCCTATGGCTACACCTTC. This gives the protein CATSQAYGYTF.

CDR3 nucleotides: TGTGCCAGCAAGAGGGCCGGGGAGCTGTTTTTT. As protein: CASKRAGELFF. The chain has TRBV6-5 and TRBJ2-2, with D maybe TRBD2 (5 bases). The CDR3 length is 11 residues. V dropped 7 bases and J dropped 6 bases, with 6 bases sitting between them. Germline V gene data show CDR1 as MNHEY and CDR2 as SVGAGI.

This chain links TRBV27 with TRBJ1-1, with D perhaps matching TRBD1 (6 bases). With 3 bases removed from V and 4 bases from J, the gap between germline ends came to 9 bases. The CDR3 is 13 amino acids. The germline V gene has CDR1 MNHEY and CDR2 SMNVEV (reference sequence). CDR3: CASSFRGSTEAFF. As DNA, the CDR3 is TGTGCCAGCAGTTTTAGGGGGAGCACTGAAGCTTTCTTT.

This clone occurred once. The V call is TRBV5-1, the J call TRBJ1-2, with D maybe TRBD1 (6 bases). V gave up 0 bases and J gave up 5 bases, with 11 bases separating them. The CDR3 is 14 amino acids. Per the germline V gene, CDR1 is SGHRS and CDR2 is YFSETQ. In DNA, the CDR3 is TGCGCCAGCAGCTTGGAACAGGGTCCGTATGGCTACACCTTC. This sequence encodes CASSLEQGPYGYTF.

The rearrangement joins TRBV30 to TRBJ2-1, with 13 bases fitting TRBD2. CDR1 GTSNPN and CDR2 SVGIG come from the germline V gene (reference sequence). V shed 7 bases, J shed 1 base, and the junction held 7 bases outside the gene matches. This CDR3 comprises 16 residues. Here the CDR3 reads CASYRTSGGSYNEQFF. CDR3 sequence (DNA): TGTGCCTCCTACCGGACTAGCGGGGGATCCTACAATGAGCAGTTCTTC.

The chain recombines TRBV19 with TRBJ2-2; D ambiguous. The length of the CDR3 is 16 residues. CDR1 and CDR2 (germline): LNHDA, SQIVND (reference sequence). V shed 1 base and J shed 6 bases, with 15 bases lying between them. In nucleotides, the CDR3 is TGTGCCAGTAGTATAGGCTCAGCCAAGGGCGCCGGGGAGCTGTTTTTT. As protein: CASSIGSAKGAGELFF.

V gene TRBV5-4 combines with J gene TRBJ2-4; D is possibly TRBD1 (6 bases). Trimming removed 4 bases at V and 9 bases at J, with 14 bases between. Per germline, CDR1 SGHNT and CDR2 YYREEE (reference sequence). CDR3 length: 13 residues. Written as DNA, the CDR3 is TGTGCCAGCAGCCCCGGACAGTACAGCATTCAGTACTTC. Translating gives CASSPGQYSIQYF.

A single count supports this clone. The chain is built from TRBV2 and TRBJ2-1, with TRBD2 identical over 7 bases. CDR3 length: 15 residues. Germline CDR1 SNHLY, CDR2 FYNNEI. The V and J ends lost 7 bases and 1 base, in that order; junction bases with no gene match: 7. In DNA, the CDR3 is TGTGCCAGCAAAGGGGCTAGCGGATCCTACAATGAGCAGTTCTTC. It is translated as CASKGASGSYNEQFF.

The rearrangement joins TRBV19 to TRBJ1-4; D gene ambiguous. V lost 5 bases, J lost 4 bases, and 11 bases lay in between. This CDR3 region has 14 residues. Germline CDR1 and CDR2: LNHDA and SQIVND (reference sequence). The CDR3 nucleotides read TGTGCCAGTAGTCTCAGACGGTATAATGAAAAACTGTTTTTT. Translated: CASSLRRYNEKLFF.

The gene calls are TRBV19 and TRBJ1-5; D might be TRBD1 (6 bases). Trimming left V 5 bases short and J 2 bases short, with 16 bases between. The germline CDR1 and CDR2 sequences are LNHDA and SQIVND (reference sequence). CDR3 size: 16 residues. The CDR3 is CASSGRGAVRNQPQHF. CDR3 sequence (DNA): TGTGCCAGTAGTGGGAGGGGGGCAGTGCGCAATCAGCCCCAGCATTTT.

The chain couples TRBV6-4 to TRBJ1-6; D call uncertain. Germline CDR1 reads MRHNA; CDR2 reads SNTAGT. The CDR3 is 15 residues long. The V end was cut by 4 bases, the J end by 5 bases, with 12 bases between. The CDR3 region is CASSVSAKNNSPLHF. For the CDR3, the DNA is TGTGCCAGCAGTGTTTCCGCAAAGAATAATTCACCCCTCCACTTT.

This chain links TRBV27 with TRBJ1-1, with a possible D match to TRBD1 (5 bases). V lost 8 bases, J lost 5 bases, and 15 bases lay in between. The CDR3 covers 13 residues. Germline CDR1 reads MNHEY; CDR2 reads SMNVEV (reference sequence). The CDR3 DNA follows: TGTGCCAGCTCCTTACGGGACTCAACTGAAGCTTTCTTT. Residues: CASSLRDSTEAFF.

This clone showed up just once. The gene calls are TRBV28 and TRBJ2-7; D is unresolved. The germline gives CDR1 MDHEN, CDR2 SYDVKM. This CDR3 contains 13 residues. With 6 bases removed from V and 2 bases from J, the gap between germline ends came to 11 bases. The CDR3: CASSPYSPYEQYF. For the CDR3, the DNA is TGTGCCAGCAGCCCTTATAGCCCCTACGAGCAGTACTTC.

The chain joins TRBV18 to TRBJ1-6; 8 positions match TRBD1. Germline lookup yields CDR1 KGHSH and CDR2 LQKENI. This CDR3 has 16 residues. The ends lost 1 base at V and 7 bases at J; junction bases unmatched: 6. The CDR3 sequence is CASSPLRDRTNSPLHF. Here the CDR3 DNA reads TGTGCCAGCTCACCACTACGGGACAGGACGAATTCACCCCTCCACTTT.

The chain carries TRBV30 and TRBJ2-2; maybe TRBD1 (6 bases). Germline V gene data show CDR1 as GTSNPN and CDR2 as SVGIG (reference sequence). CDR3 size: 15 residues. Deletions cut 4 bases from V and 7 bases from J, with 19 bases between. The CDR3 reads CAWKRTGIVIGELFF. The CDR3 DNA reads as TGTGCCTGGAAGCGTACAGGGATTGTTATCGGGGAGCTGTTTTTT.

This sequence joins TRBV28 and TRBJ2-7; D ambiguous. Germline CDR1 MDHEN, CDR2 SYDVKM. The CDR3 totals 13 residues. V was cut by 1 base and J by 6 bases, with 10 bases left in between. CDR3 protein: CASSLSFLREQYF. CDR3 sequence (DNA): TGTGCCAGCAGTTTATCCTTCCTCCGCGAGCAGTACTTC.

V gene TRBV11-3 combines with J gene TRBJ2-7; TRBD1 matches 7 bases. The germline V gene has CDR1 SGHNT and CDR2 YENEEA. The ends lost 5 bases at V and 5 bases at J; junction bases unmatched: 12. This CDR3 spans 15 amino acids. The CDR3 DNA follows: TGTGCCAGCAGCAGCCGGACAGGTTACACCGACGAGCAGTACTTC. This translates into CASSSRTGYTDEQYF.

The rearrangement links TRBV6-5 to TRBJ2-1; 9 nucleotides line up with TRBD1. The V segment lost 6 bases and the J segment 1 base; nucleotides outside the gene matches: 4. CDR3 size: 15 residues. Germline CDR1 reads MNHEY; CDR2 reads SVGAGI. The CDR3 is CASRLDRGSYNEQFF. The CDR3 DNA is TGTGCCAGCAGATTGGACAGGGGATCCTACAATGAGCAGTTCTTC.

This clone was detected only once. In DNA, the CDR3 is TGCGCCAGCAGCCAAGACTTTGGCGGGGGCTACAATGAGCAGTTCTTC. Amino acids: CASSQDFGGGYNEQFF. The V gene is TRBV4-3, the J gene TRBJ2-1, with 7 bases aligning to TRBD2. The CDR3 covers 16 residues. Germline V lookup: CDR1 LGHNA, CDR2 YSLEER. Unmatched junction bases numbered 5, after V lost 0 bases and J lost 3 bases.

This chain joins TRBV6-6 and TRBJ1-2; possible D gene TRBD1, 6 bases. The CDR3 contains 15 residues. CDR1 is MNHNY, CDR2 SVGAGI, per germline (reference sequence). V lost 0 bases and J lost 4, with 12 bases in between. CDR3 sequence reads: CASSYSNRDIYGYTF. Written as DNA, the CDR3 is TGTGCCAGCAGTTACTCCAACCGGGACATCTATGGCTACACCTTC.

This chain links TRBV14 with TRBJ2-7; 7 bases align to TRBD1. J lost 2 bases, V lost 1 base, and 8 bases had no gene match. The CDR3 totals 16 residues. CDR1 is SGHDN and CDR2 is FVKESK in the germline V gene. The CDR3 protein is CASSQGSGQRPYEQYF. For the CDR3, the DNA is TGTGCCAGCAGCCAAGGGTCGGGACAGAGGCCCTACGAGCAGTACTTC.

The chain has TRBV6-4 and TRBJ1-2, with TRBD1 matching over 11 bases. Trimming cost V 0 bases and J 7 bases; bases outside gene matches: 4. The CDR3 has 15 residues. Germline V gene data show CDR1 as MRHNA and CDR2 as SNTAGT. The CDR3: CASSDSWTGGSGYTF. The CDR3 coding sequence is TGTGCCAGCAGTGACTCGTGGACAGGGGGCAGTGGCTACACCTTC.

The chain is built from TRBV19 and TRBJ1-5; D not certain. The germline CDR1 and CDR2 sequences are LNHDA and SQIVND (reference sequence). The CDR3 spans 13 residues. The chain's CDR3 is CASTPPGNQPQHF. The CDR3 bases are TGTGCATCCACTCCGCCGGGCAATCAGCCCCAGCATTTT.